This T cell receptor (beta chain) was sequenced in a study of T cell responses to AZD1222 COVID-19 vaccine. The protocol was immunoSEQ multiplex PCR, while the TCRdb copy is restricted to in-frame clones and leaves out a portion. The table has some 140,000 clones, approximately 85% seen once. The CDR3 loop spans 14 amino acids. V dropped 1 base and J dropped 3; count of bases not matched to a gene: 3. Germline CDR1 is ENHRY and CDR2 is SYGVKD. This sequence originates from an adult who received the AZD1222 COVID-19 vaccine. The sample in question was peripheral blood, obtained 28 days after the second AZD1222 dose. The J gene is TRBJ2-7, the V gene TRBV10-3; TRBD1 agrees at 7 bases. The CDR3 region has the DNA TGTGCCATCAGTGAGTTCGGGACAGTCTACGAGCAGTACTTC. Translation: CAISEFGTVYEQYF.